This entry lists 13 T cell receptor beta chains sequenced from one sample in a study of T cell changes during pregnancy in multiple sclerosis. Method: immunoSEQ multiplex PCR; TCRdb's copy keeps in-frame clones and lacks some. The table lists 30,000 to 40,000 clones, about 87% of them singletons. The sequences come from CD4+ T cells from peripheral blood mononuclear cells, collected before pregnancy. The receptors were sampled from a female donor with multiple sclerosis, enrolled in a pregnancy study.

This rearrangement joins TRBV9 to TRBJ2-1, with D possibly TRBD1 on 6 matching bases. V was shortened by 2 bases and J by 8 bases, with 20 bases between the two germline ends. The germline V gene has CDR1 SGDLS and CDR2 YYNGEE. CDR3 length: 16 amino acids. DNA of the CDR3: TGTGCCAGCAGCGTTGGTATAGGGGCAGGGGTGGATGAGCAGTTCTTC. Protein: CASSVGIGAGVDEQFF.

The CDR3 DNA is TGCGCCAGCAGAGTCCAGCGGAATTCACCCCTCCACTTT. This encodes CASRVQRNSPLHF. The chain has TRBV5-1 and TRBJ1-6, with D uncertain. V was trimmed by 5 bases and J by 7 bases, leaving 10 bases between them. CDR3 length: 13 residues. Per germline, CDR1 SGHRS and CDR2 YFSETQ.

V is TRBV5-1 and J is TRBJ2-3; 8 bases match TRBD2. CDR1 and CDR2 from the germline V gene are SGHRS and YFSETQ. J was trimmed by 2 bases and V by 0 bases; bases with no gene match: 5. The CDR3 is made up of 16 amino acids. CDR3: CASSLGLAIYTDTQYF. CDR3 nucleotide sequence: TGCGCCAGCAGCTTGGGACTAGCGATATACACAGATACGCAGTATTTT.

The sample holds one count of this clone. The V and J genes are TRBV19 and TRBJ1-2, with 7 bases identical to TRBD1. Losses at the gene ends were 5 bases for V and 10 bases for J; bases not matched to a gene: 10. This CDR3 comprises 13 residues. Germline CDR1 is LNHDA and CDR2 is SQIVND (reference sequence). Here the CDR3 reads CASSLPDRRDYTF. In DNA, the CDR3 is TGTGCCAGTAGTCTCCCGGACAGGCGTGACTACACCTTC.

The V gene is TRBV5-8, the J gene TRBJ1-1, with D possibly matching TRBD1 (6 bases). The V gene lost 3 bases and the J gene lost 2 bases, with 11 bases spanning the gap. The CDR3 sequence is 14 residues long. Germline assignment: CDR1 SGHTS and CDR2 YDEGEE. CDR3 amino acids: CASSSDSFNTEAFF. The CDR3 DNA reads TGTGCCAGCAGCTCGGACAGTTTTAACACTGAAGCTTTCTTT.

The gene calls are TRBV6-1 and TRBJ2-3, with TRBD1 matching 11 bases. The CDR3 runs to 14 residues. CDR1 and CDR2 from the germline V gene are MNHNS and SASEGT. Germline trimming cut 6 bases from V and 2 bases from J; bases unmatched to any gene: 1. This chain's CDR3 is CASRDRGLTDTQYF. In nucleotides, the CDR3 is TGTGCCAGCAGGGACAGGGGGCTCACAGATACGCAGTATTTT.

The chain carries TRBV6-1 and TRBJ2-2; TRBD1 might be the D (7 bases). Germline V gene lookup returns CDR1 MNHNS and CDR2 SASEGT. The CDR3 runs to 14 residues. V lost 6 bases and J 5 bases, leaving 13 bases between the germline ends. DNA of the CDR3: TGTGCCAGCAGGCAGGGGGGTCTAACCGGGGAGCTGTTTTTT. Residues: CASRQGGLTGELFF.

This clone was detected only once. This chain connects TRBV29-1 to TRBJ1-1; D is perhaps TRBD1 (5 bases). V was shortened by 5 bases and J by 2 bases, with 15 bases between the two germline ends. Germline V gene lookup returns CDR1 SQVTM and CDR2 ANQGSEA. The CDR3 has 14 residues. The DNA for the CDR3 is TGCAGCGTTAAGGGGCGCCAGTCAAACACTGAAGCTTTCTTT. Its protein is CSVKGRQSNTEAFF.

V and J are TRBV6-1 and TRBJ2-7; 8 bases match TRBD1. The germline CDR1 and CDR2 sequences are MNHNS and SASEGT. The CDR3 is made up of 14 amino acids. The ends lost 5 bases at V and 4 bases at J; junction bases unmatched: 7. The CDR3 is CASSRTGRRYEQYF. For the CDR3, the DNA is TGTGCCAGCAGTCGGACAGGGAGGAGATACGAGCAGTACTTC.

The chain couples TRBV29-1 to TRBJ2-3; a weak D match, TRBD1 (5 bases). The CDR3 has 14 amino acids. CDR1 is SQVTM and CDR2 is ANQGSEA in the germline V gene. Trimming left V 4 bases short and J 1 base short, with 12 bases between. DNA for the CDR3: TGCAGCGTTGTTGGCCAACAGGGCACAGATACGCAGTATTTT. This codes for CSVVGQQGTDTQYF.

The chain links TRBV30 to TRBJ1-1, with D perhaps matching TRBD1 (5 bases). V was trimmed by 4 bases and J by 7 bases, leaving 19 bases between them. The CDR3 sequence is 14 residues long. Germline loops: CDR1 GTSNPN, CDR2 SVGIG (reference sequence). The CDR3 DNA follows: TGTGCCTGGAAAGGTCCCGGTTCGGGGGGTGAAGCTTTCTTT. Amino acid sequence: CAWKGPGSGGEAFF. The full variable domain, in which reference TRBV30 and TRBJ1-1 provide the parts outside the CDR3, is SQTIHQWPATLVQPVGSPLSLECTVEGTSNPNLYWYRQAAGRGLQLLFYSVGIGQISSEVPQNLSASRPQDRQFILSSKKLLLSDSGFYLCAWKGPGSGGEAFFGQGTRLTVV.

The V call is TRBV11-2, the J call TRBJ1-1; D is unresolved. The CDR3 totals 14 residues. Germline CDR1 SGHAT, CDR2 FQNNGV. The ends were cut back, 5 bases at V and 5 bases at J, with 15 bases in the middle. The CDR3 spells CASSPALGGTEAFF. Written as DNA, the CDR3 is TGTGCCAGCAGCCCCGCCTTGGGAGGGACTGAAGCTTTCTTT.

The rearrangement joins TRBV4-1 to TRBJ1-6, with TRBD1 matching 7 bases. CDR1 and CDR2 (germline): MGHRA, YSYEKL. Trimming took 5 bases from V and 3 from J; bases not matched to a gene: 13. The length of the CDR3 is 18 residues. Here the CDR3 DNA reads TGCGCCAGCAGCTCGGGGACAGCCTACTCCCACTATAATTCACCCCTCCACTTT. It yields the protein CASSSGTAYSHYNSPLHF.